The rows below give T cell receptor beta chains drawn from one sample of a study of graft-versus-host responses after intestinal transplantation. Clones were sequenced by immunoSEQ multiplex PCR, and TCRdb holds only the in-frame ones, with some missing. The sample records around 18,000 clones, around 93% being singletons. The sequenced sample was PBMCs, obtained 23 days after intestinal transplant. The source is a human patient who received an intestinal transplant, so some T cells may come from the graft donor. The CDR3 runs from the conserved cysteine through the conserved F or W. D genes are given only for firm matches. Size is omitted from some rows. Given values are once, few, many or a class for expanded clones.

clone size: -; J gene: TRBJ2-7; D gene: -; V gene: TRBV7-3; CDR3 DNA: TGTGCCAGCAGCTTCCGGGACGACTCCTACGAGCAGTACTTC; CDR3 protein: CASSFRDDSYEQYF
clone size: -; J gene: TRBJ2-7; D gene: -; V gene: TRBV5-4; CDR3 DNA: TGTGCCAGCAGCTCGACGGGGAGCTCCTACGAGCAGTACTTC; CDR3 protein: CASSSTGSSYEQYF
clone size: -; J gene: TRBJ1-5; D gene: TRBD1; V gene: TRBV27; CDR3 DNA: TGTGCCAGCAGTTTCGGGACAGAGAATCAGCCCCAGCATTTT; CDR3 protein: CASSFGTENQPQHF
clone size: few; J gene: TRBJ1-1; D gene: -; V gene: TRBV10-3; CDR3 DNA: TGTGCCATCAGTGAGTCGAAAGGGTACACTGAAGCTTTCTTT; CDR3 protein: CAISESKGYTEAFF
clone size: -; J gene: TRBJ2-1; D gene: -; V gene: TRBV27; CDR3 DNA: TGTGCCAGCAGTTTATCATATACTTACAATGAGCAGTTCTTC; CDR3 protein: CASSLSYTYNEQFF
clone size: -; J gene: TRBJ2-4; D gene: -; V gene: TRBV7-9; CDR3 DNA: TGTGCCAGCAGCTTGGGCAGGGCGGATCAGTACTTC; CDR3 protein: CASSLGRADQYF
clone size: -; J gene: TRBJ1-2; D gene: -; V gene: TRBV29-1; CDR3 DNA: TGCAGCGGGGGGACGGGTAACTATGGCTACACCTTC; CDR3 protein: CSGGTGNYGYTF
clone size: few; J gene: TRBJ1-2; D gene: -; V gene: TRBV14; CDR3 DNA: TGTGCCAGCAGCCAAGCTGGAGGCGGGCACTATGGCTACACCTTC; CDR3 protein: CASSQAGGGHYGYTF
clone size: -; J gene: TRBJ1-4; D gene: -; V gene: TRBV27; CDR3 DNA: TGTGCCAGTTCCAACAACCAGGGGCCTAATGAAAAACTGTTTTTT; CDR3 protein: CASSNNQGPNEKLFF
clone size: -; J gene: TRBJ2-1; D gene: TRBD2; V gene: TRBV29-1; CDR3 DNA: TGCAGCGTTCCCGGGACTAGCAATGAGCAGTTCTTC; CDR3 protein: CSVPGTSNEQFF
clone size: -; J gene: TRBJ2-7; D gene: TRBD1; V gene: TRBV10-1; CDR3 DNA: TGCGCCAGCAGTGATAGACAGGGAGCCTACGAGCAGTACTTC; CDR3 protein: CASSDRQGAYEQYF